A selection of T cell receptor beta chains follows, all from one sample in a study of T cell responses to AZD1222 COVID-19 vaccine. TCRdb's copy holds only in-frame clones and misses some; the assay was immunoSEQ multiplex PCR. The sample gives roughly 100,000 clones, roughly 90% of which show up once; 2% to 3% is in the top ten. The material was peripheral blood, obtained on day 0 of AZD1222 vaccination. The origin of the receptors is an adult in good health. CDR3s include the opening cysteine and the closing phenylalanine or tryptophan. The D gene is left open where the match is weak. Only part of the rows carry a size: once, few, many, or a class if the clone is expanded.

-	-	TRBV2	TRBJ2-1	CASSLIAGEQFF
-	-	TRBV27	TRBJ1-6	CASSWGRGNSPLHF
-	-	TRBV5-6	TRBJ1-2	CASSTRGGYGYTF
-	-	TRBV28	TRBJ2-7	CASRTQGVTYEQYF
-	-	TRBV28	TRBJ2-3	CASSFSGDTQYF
-	-	TRBV6-5	TRBJ2-7	CASSGPSYEQYF
-	-	TRBV11-2	TRBJ2-7	CASSYAAGGQYF
-	-	TRBV19	TRBJ2-1	CASSIQDYNEQFF
TRBD2	-	TRBV5-1	TRBJ2-3	CASSLLADSTDTQYF
-	-	TRBV3-1/TRBV3-2	TRBJ1-1	CASSPEGGNTEAFF
TRBD1	-	TRBV2	TRBJ1-6	CASIETGDSPLHF
-	once	TRBV2	TRBJ2-1	CASSALWGVYNEQFF
TRBD2	-	TRBV3-1/TRBV3-2	TRBJ2-7	CASSLLAGGFTYEQYF
TRBD1	-	TRBV7-3	TRBJ1-2	CASSLSSTGGTGYTF
-	-	TRBV21-1	TRBJ1-5	CAITSLKNQPQHF
TRBD1	-	TRBV6-5	TRBJ1-1	CASRGQGFREGAFF
TRBD2	-	TRBV28	TRBJ2-7	CASSLAGAVYEQYF
TRBD1	-	TRBV19	TRBJ1-1	CASSINTGGNTEAFF
TRBD2	-	TRBV25-1	TRBJ2-5	CASSEYAGGHETQYF
-	-	TRBV5-1	TRBJ2-3	CASSSRRGLRTDTQYF
-	-	TRBV18	TRBJ1-5	CASSPSVGGGQPQHF
-	-	TRBV5-1	TRBJ1-6	CASSPIPEGIGSPLHF
TRBD1	-	TRBV24-1	TRBJ1-5	CAPGTDDSNQPQHF
-	-	TRBV7-2	TRBJ2-5	CASSRGGAGETQYF
TRBD2	-	TRBV29-1	TRBJ2-7	CSVGGGTSSYEQYF
TRBD1	-	TRBV7-8	TRBJ2-1	CASSSHLGQDVF
-	once	TRBV19	TRBJ2-7	CASSSIAGRGGFEQYF
-	-	TRBV11-3	TRBJ2-1	CASSTPRGAGGGEQFF
-	-	TRBV6-6	TRBJ2-5	CASSYSEGLTQYF
-	-	TRBV18	TRBJ2-7	CASSPLGSYEQYF
-	-	TRBV11-2	TRBJ2-5	CASRRAGRETQYF
-	-	TRBV25-1	TRBJ1-2	CASKTGRGYTF
-	-	TRBV5-6	TRBJ1-5	CASSSGFARGSNQPQHF
TRBD1	few	TRBV11-2	TRBJ2-1	CASSTGQGLYNEQFF
TRBD1	-	TRBV5-4	TRBJ1-2	CASNLMRDRGRIGYGYTF
-	-	TRBV27	TRBJ1-3	CASSLSSGTGNTIYF
-	-	TRBV27	TRBJ1-1	CASSFKGRTEAFF
TRBD2	-	TRBV6-4	TRBJ2-1	CASSDSSGGAREQFF
-	-	TRBV28	TRBJ2-7	CASGPTYEQYF
-	-	TRBV28	TRBJ2-2	CASSLVQPTGELFF
TRBD1	-	TRBV7-8	TRBJ1-2	CASSLGTGPNYGYTF
-	-	TRBV9	TRBJ2-1	CASSATGSSYNEQFF
-	-	TRBV6-2/TRBV6-3	TRBJ1-5	CASCPTVGEQPQHF
TRBD2	once	TRBV18	TRBJ2-2	CASSEVAGVQAGELFF
-	-	TRBV2	TRBJ1-2	CASSESPTGYGYTF